These 9 T cell receptor beta chains were sequenced from one sample in a study of blood T cells in healthy people across ages. Together with a sample-barcoded 5' primer, a J-beta primer mix was included in a second PCR lasting roughly 6 to 12 cycles. TCRdb re-derived calls from the 5' RACE reads in MiXCR, one entry per CDR3 protein. The table has 1.5 million to 2 million distinct CDR3 sequences, about 31% seen once. Material: blood. Receptors were obtained from a woman in her twenties or thirties in good health.

This clonotype was counted many times. The V gene is TRBV12-3 or TRBV12-4, the J gene TRBJ1-2; D gene ambiguous. Trimming cost V 6 bases and J 7 bases, with 12 bases left between them. The CDR3 spans 12 residues. The chain's CDR3 is CASRLTHFGYTF. The CDR3 region has the DNA TGTGCCAGCAGGTTGACGCACTTTGGCTACACCTTC.

V and J are TRBV7-9 and TRBJ1-1, with TRBD1 matching over 8 bases. The germline V gene has CDR1 SEHNR and CDR2 FQNEAQ (reference sequence). J lost 1 base, V lost 6 bases, and 16 bases had no gene match. The length of the CDR3 is 18 residues. The CDR3 bases are TGTGCCAGCAGACCCCTCAGGGGGCAGGCATGGACGAACACTGAAGCTTTCTTT. Its protein is CASRPLRGQAWTNTEAFF. The entire variable domain, with the rest obtained from reference TRBV7-9 and TRBJ1-1, is as follows: DTGVSQNPRHKITKRGQNVTFRCDPISEHNRLYWYRQTLGQGPEFLTYFQNEAQLEKSRLLSDRFSAERPKGSFSTLEIQRTEQGDSAMYLCASRPLRGQAWTNTEAFFGQGTRLTVV.

The chain employs TRBV25-1 and TRBJ2-5; possibly TRBD2 for D (6 bases). Trimming stripped 4 bases from V and 11 bases from J, with 20 bases between. Germline V CDR1 and CDR2: MGHDK, SYGVNS. The CDR3 consists of 14 residues. In nucleotides, the CDR3 is TGTGCCAGCAGTGTTACACAGGCCGCGGAGGGGCAGTACTTC. Encoded protein: CASSVTQAAEGQYF.

The chain employs TRBV5-1 and TRBJ2-7; 11 bases agree with TRBD2. The J segment lost 0 bases and the V segment lost 3 bases, leaving 5 bases of the junction unmatched. CDR1 SGHRS and CDR2 YFSETQ come from the germline V gene. This CDR3 spans 16 amino acids. The CDR3 DNA reads TGCGCCAGCAGCTCCGGGACTAGCGGAAGCTCCTACGAGCAGTACTTC. It yields the protein CASSSGTSGSSYEQYF.

This rearrangement joins TRBV20-1 to TRBJ2-3; D is unclear. Germline CDR1 DFQATT, CDR2 SNEGSKA (reference sequence). The CDR3 runs 13 residues. V lost 1 base, J lost 5 bases, and 10 bases lay in between. Here the CDR3 DNA reads TGCAGTGCTAGAGGTCCTACTCTAGATACGCAGTATTTT. Its protein is CSARGPTLDTQYF.

V is TRBV15 and J is TRBJ2-7, with 9 bases identical to TRBD2. This CDR3 is built from 19 residues. Germline V gene lookup returns CDR1 LNHNV and CDR2 YYDKDF (reference sequence). Losses at the gene ends were 0 bases for V and 5 bases for J; bases not matched to a gene: 17. The CDR3 is CATSRDPRHAGTSRDEQYF. CDR3 nucleotide sequence: TGTGCCACCAGCAGAGATCCCAGACACGCCGGGACTAGCCGTGACGAGCAGTACTTC.

The gene calls are TRBV11-2 and TRBJ1-1; 8 nucleotides align to TRBD1. This CDR3 spans 16 amino acids. The junction had 11 bases not matched to a gene; V was cut back by 3 bases and J by 5 bases. Germline CDR1 SGHAT, CDR2 FQNNGV. The CDR3 loop is CASSLGHRGLGTEAFF. The CDR3 DNA reads as TGTGCCAGCAGCTTGGGTCACAGGGGGTTAGGAACTGAAGCTTTCTTT.

In its sample, this clonotype was seen a few times. The chain is built from TRBV6-1 and TRBJ2-7, with unresolved D. The CDR3 contains 16 residues. V was clipped by 2 bases and J by 3 bases, with 17 bases between them. In germline, CDR1 is MNHNS, CDR2 SASEGT. CDR3 sequence reads: CASSEPPGSPNYEQYF. The CDR3 DNA follows: TGTGCCAGCAGTGAACCGCCGGGTTCACCTAACTACGAGCAGTACTTC.

The V and J genes are TRBV4-1 and TRBJ2-5; D is perhaps TRBD2 (5 bases). V shed 3 bases and J shed 5 bases, with 13 bases lying between them. Germline V gene sequence: CDR1 MGHRA, CDR2 YSYEKL. The CDR3 has 14 residues. CDR3 nucleotide sequence: TGCGCCAGCAGCCAGCGGGCACGGAGGGAGACCCAGTACTTC. Translating it yields CASSQRARRETQYF.